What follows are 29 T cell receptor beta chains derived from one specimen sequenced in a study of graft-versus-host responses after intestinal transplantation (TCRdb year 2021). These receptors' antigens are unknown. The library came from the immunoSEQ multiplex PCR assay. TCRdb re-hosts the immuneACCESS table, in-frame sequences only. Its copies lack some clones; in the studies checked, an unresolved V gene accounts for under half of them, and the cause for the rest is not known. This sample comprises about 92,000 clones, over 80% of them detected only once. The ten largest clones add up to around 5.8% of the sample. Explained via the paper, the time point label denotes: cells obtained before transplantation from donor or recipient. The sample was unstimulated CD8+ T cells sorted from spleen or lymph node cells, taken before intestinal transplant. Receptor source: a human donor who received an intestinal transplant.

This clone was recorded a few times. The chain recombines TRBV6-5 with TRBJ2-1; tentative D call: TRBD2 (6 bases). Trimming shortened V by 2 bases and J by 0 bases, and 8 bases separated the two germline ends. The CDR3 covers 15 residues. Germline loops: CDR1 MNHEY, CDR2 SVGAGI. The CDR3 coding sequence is TGTGCCAGCAGTTACGGGGGGAGCTCCTACAATGAGCAGTTCTTC. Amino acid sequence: CASSYGGSSYNEQFF.

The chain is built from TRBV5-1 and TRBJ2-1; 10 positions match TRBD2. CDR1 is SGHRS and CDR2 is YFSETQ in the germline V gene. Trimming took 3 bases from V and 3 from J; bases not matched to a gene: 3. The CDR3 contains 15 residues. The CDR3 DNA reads TGCGCCAGCAGCTCACTAGCGGGGATCTACAATGAGCAGTTCTTC. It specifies CASSSLAGIYNEQFF.

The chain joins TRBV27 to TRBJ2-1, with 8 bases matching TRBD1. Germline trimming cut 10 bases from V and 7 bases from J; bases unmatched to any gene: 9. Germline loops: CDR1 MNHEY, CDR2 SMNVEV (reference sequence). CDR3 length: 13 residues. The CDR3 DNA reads TGTGCCATCGGACAGGGAAATTCGAATGAGCAGTTCTTC. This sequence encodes CAIGQGNSNEQFF.

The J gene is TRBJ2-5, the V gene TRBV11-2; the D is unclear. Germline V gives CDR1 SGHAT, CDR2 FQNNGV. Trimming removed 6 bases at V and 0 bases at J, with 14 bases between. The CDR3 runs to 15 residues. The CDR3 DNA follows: TGTGCCAGCAGTTCCCCTCGGACGGACCAAGAGACCCAGTACTTC. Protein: CASSSPRTDQETQYF.

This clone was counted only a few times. The CDR3 loop is CASSVEGLAETQYF. In DNA form, the CDR3 reads TGTGCCAGCAGCGTAGAGGGACTCGCAGAGACCCAGTACTTC. The chain joins TRBV9 to TRBJ2-5; tentative D call: TRBD2 (6 bases). Between the trimmed V and J ends, which lost 0 bases and 4 bases, there was a span of 10 bases. The CDR3 has 14 residues. The germline CDR1 and CDR2 sequences are SGDLS and YYNGEE.

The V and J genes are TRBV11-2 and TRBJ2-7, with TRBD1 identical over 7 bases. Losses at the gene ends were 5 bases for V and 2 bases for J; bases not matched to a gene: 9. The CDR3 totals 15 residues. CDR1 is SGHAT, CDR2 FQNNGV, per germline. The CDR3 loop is CASSVIWDRTYEQYF. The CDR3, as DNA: TGTGCCAGCAGCGTTATCTGGGACAGAACCTACGAGCAGTACTTC.

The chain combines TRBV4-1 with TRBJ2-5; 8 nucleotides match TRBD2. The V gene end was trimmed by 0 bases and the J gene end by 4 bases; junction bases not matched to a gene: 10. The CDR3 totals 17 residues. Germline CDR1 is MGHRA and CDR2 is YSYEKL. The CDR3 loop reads CASSQEWCERERETQYF. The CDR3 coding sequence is TGCGCCAGCAGCCAAGAGTGGTGTGAGCGGGAGAGAGAGACCCAGTACTTC.

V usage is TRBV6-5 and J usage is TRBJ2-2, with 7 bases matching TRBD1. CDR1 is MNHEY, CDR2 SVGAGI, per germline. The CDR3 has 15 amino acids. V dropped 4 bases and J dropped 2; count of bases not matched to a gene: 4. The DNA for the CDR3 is TGTGCCAGCAGTTTCCACAGGGGCAACACCGGGGAGCTGTTTTTT. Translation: CASSFHRGNTGELFF.

CDR3 amino acids: CASSRYIGDGDEQYF. In nucleotides, the CDR3 is TGCGCCAGCAGCCGCTACATAGGGGATGGGGACGAGCAGTACTTC. This chain uses TRBV4-1 with TRBJ2-7; D is perhaps TRBD1 (5 bases). CDR3 size: 15 residues. Germline CDR1 and CDR2: MGHRA and YSYEKL. V was shortened by 4 bases and J by 5 bases, with 18 bases between the two germline ends.

This CDR3 is CASSYYPGQPPYGYTF. The CDR3 DNA is TGCGCCAGCAGCTACTACCCGGGACAGCCTCCCTATGGCTACACCTTC. The genes are TRBV5-1 and TRBJ1-2, with TRBD1 matching over 7 bases. Germline assignment: CDR1 SGHRS and CDR2 YFSETQ. This CDR3 contains 16 residues. J lost 4 bases, V lost 3 bases, and 12 bases had no gene match.

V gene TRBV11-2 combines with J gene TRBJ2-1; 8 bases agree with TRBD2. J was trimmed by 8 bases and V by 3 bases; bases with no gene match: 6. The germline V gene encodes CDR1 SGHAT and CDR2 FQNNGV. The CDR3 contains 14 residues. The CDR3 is CASSFGGEGDEQFF. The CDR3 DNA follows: TGTGCCAGCAGCTTCGGGGGGGAGGGCGATGAGCAGTTCTTC.

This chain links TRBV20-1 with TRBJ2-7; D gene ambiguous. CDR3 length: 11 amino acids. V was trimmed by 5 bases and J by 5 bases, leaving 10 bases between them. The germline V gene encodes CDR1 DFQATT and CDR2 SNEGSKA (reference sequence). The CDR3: CSARSTDEQYF. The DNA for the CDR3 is TGCAGTGCTCGGTCGACGGACGAGCAGTACTTC.

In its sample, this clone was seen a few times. The CDR3 reads CASSPSGGSGSEKLFF. CDR3 in DNA: TGTGCCAGCAGCCCCTCCGGGGGGTCTGGGAGCGAAAAACTGTTTTTT. J is TRBJ1-4 and V is TRBV13; tentatively, D is TRBD1 (5 bases). CDR1 is PRHDT, CDR2 FYEKMQ, per germline (reference sequence). V lost 5 bases and J lost 8, with 21 bases in between. The CDR3 is made up of 16 amino acids.

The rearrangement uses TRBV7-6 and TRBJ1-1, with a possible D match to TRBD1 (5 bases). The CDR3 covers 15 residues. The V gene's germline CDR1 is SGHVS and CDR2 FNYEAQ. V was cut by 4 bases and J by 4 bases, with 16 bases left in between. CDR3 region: CASSSPGTGGTEAFF. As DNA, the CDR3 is TGTGCCAGCAGCTCGCCCGGGACTGGAGGCACTGAAGCTTTCTTT.

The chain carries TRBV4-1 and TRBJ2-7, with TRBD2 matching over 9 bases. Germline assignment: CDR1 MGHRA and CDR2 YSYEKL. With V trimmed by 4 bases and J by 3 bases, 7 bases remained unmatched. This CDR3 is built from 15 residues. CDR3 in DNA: TGCGCCAGCAGCCCCCGGATAGCGGGAGACTACGAGCAGTACTTC. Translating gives CASSPRIAGDYEQYF.

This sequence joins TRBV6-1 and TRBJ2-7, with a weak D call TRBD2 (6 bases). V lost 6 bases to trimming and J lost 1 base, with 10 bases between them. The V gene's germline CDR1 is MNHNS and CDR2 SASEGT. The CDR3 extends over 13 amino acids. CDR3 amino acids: CASRLRGSYEQYF. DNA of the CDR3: TGTGCCAGCAGGTTACGGGGGTCCTACGAGCAGTACTTC.

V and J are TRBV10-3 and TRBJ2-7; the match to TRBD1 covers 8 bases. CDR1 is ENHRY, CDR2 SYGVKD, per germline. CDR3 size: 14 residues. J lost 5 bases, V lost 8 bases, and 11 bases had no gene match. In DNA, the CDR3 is TGTGCCATCGGAAACGGACAGGGTGGGCACGAGCAGTACTTC. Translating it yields CAIGNGQGGHEQYF.

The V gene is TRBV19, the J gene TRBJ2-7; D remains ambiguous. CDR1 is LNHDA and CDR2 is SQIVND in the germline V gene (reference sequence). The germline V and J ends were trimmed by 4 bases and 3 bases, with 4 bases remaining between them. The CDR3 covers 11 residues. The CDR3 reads CASSNLYEQYF. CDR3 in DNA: TGTGCCAGTAGTAACCTCTACGAGCAGTACTTC.

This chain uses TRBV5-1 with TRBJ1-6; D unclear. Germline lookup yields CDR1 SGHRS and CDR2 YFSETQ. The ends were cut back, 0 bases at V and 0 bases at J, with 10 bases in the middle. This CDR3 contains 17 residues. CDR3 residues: CASSLDLVSSYNSPLHF. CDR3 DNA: TGCGCCAGCAGCTTGGACCTGGTTTCCTCCTATAATTCACCCCTCCACTTT.

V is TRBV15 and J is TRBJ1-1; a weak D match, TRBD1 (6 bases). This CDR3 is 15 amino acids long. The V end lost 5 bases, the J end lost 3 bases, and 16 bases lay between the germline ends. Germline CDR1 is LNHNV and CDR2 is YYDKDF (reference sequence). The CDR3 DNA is TGTGCCACCAGCCTCTCGGGGGGGGCGGACACTGAAGCTTTCTTT. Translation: CATSLSGGADTEAFF.

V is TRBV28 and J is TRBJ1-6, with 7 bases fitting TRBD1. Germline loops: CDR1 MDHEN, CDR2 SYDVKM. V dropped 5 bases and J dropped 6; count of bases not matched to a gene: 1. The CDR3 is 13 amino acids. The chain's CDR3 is CASSRQGNSPLHF. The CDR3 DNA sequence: TGTGCCAGCAGTCGACAGGGTAATTCACCCCTCCACTTT. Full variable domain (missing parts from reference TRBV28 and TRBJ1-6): DVKVTQSSRYLVKRTGEKVFLECVQDMDHENMFWYRQDPGLGLRLIYFSYDVKMKEKGDIPEGYSVSREKKERFSLILESASTNQTSMYLCASSRQGNSPLHFGNGTRLTVT.

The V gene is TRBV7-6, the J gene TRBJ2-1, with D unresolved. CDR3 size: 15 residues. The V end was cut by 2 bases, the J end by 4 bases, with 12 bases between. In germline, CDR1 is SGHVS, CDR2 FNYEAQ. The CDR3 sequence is CASSLFPLAYNEQFF. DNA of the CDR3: TGTGCCAGCAGCTTATTTCCCCTCGCTTACAATGAGCAGTTCTTC.

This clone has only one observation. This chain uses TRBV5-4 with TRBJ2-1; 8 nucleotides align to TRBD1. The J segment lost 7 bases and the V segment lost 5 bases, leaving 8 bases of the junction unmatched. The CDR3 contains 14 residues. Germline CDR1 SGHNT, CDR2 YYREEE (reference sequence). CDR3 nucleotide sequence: TGTGCCAGCAGATCACTACAGGGGGAGAATGAGCAGTTCTTC. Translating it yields CASRSLQGENEQFF.

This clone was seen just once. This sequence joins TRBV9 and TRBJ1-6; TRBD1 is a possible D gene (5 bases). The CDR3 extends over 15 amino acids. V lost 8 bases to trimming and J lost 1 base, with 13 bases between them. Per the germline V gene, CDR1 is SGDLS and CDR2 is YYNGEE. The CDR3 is CASARDSSYNSPLHF. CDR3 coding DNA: TGTGCCAGTGCTCGAGACAGTTCCTATAATTCACCCCTCCACTTT.

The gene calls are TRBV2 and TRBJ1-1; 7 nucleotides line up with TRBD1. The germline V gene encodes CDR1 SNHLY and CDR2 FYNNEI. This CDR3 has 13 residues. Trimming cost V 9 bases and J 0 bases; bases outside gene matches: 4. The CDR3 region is CARQGTMNTEAFF. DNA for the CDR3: TGTGCCAGACAGGGGACCATGAACACTGAAGCTTTCTTT.

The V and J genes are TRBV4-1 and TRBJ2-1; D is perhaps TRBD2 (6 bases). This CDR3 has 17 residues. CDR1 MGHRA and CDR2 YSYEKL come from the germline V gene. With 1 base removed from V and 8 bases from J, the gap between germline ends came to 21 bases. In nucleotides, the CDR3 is TGCGCCAGCAGCCAAGTGGCTAGCGAAAATCCTGGCGATGAGCAGTTCTTC. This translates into CASSQVASENPGDEQFF.

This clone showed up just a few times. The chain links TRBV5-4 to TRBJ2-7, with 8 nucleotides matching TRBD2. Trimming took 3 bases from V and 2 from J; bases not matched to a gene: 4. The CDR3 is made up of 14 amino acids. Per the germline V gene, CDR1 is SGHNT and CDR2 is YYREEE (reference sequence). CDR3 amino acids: CASSSGLAAYEQYF. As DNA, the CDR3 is TGTGCCAGCAGCTCCGGACTAGCCGCCTACGAGCAGTACTTC.

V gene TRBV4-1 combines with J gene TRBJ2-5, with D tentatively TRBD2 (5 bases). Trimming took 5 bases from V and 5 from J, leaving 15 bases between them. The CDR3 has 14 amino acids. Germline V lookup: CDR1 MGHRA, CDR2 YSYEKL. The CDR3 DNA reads TGCGCCAGCAGCAAAATCGGGGAAGTTGAGACCCAGTACTTC. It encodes CASSKIGEVETQYF.

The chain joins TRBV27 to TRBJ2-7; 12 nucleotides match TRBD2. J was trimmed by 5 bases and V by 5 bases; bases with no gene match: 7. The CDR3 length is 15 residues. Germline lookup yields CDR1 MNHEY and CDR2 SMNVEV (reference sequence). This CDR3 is CASSPTSGSIDEQYF. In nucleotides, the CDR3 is TGTGCCAGCAGTCCGACTAGCGGGAGTATCGACGAGCAGTACTTC.